This TCR beta chain came from a study of T cell repertoires in cytomegalovirus infection. The CDR3 covers 16 residues. CDR1 SGHTA and CDR2 FQGTGA come from the germline V gene. The ends lost 6 bases at V and 5 bases at J; junction bases unmatched: 12. Overall study results and limits: Cumulative frequency (of public TCR beta family members) identified carriers of CMV plus the relevant HLA.

This clonotype was observed many times. The antigen is undetermined. A single record per CDR3 protein comes from TCRdb applying MiXCR to the reads. The table lists about 260,000 distinct CDR3 sequences, about an eighth of them singletons. This TCR was recovered from a human donor in good health (CMV status not recorded). Some clones in this sample may be carry-over from other donors' samples. The sequenced sample was PBMCs. The chain couples TRBV7-3 to TRBJ2-3, with 9 nucleotides matching TRBD2. DNA for the CDR3: TGTGCCAGCAGGGAAGCGGGGGGCCGTTCAGGAGATACGCAGTATTTT. Translating it yields CASREAGGRSGDTQYF.